This T cell receptor beta chain appears in the sequencing data of a study of blood T cell repertoires in COVID-19. Study details: Donors in the United States, Italy and Spain gave samples during acute or convalescent COVID-19. The analysed material was cDNA or gDNA that came from T cells, B-cell-depleted T cells, or PBMCs.

How the authors handled the data: It was from reference gene primer amplification that nucleated cell counts were estimated. Sequencing used immunoSEQ multiplex PCR; TCRdb keeps in-frame clones, though not all of them. D and trimming come from the DNA, and the V and J calls and clone size come from that table. The repertoire holds about 200,000 clones, with 70% to 90% as singletons. The V gene's germline CDR1 is MDHEN and CDR2 SYDVKM. Trimming stripped 2 bases from V and 6 bases from J, with 14 bases between. The CDR3 is 16 residues long. Sequencing was performed on peripheral blood. This receptor was taken from a middle-aged man with active or convalescent COVID-19. The chain joins TRBV28 to TRBJ1-6; possible D gene TRBD1, 6 bases. In DNA form, the CDR3 reads TGTGCCAGCAGTTTAAGAACAGGGACCTCTAATTCACCCCTCCACTTT. This gives the protein CASSLRTGTSNSPLHF.